The sequence of this T cell receptor (beta chain) was determined in a study of blood T cells in healthy people across ages. The authors ran a second PCR of about 6 to 12 cycles using a sample-barcoded 5' primer and a J-beta primer mix. TCRdb re-analysed the 5' RACE reads in MiXCR, keeping a single row per CDR3 protein. The table includes fewer than 650,000 distinct CDR3 sequences, over 25% detected once. Notes on the study in general: Per million T cells, the diversity of TCR beta decreased roughly linearly as age advanced.

This clonotype turned up a few times. The antigen is undetermined. The CDR3 totals 15 residues. CDR1 and CDR2 (germline): SGHVS, FQNEAQ. Trimming took off 4 bases at V and 2 bases at J, with 15 bases between the two ends. These data also formed part of another study, on T cells of mothers and their children.

Source material: blood. V is TRBV7-8 and J is TRBJ2-7; perhaps TRBD2 as D (6 bases). The TCR comes from a boy aged 2 to 10 in good health. CDR3 residues: CASSWGSGETYEQYF. CDR3 sequence (DNA): TGTGCCAGCAGCTGGGGTTCGGGGGAAACCTACGAGCAGTACTTC.